This entry is about one TCR beta chain. This entry belongs to a study of technical replicates of blood from a handful of donors. The V gene lost 2 bases and the J gene lost 0 bases, with 10 bases spanning the gap. Germline CDR1 reads MNHNY; CDR2 reads SVGAGI (reference sequence). The CDR3 contains 16 residues. TCRdb keeps only in-frame clones here, not all; method: immunoSEQ multiplex PCR. The table shows about 75,000 clones, with 97% occurring only once. This clonotype originated in a human donor in good health. The sample taken for sequencing was T cells isolated from PBMCs. The chain joins TRBV6-6 to TRBJ2-2, with a possible D match to TRBD1 (5 bases). The CDR3 is CASSYPTGSNTGELFF. The DNA for the CDR3 is TGTGCCAGCAGTTACCCCACAGGCTCGAACACCGGGGAGCTGTTTTTT.